This is a list of T cell receptor beta chains from one sample in a study of T cells after yellow fever vaccination. Each CDR3 protein is one row after TCRdb ran MiXCR on the 5' RACE reads. This table has under 250,000 distinct CDR3 sequences, approximately 3% appearing once. This specimen was CD4+ T cells sorted from PBMCs, taken 10 days after the yellow fever booster vaccination. All receptors derive from a man aged 18 to 30 who received the YFV17D yellow fever vaccine. Each CDR3 is given with its conserved first and last residue. A D gene is named only where the DNA matches it firmly. The size entry is marked missing in some rows and otherwise reads once, few, many or a size class.

CDR3 length: 15; J gene: TRBJ2-4; clone size: many; D gene: TRBD1; V gene: TRBV9; CDR3 DNA: TGTGCCAGCAGCCCTCGACAGGGGGTAGGAGACATTCAGTACTTC; CDR3 protein: CASSPRQGVGDIQYF
CDR3 length: 15; J gene: TRBJ1-5; clone size: NA; D gene: TRBD1; V gene: TRBV12-3/TRBV12-4; CDR3 DNA: TGTGCCAGCAGACCGGGACAGGGATATGGTCAGCCCCAGCATTTT; CDR3 protein: CASRPGQGYGQPQHF
CDR3 length: 14; J gene: TRBJ1-1; clone size: few; D gene: NA; V gene: TRBV6-5; CDR3 DNA: TGTGCCAGCCCCCCCCAGGGCATGAACACTGAAGCTTTCTTT; CDR3 protein: CASPPQGMNTEAFF
CDR3 length: 12; J gene: TRBJ1-5; clone size: many; D gene: NA; V gene: TRBV29-1; CDR3 DNA: TGCAGCGTGGCTGCCCGGAATCAGCCCCAGCATTTT; CDR3 protein: CSVAARNQPQHF
CDR3 length: 14; J gene: TRBJ2-3; clone size: many; D gene: NA; V gene: TRBV4-3; CDR3 DNA: TGCGCCAGCAGCCAAACGGGTATCACAGATACGCAGTATTTT; CDR3 protein: CASSQTGITDTQYF
CDR3 length: 14; J gene: TRBJ1-5; clone size: few; D gene: NA; V gene: TRBV12-3/TRBV12-4; CDR3 DNA: TGTGCCAGCAGCTCGGGATCTCTTTATCAGCCCCAGCATTTT; CDR3 protein: CASSSGSLYQPQHF
CDR3 length: 15; J gene: TRBJ1-5; clone size: few; D gene: NA; V gene: TRBV7-2; CDR3 DNA: TGTGCCAGCAGCCCAAGGGGTTATAGCAATCAGCCCCAGCATTTT; CDR3 protein: CASSPRGYSNQPQHF
CDR3 length: 16; J gene: TRBJ2-7; clone size: few; D gene: TRBD1; V gene: TRBV6-2/TRBV6-3; CDR3 DNA: TGTGCCAGCAGTTACTCGATCAGGGGGAGATCCTACGAGCAGTACTTC; CDR3 protein: CASSYSIRGRSYEQYF
CDR3 length: 15; J gene: TRBJ2-3; clone size: few; D gene: TRBD2; V gene: TRBV7-2; CDR3 DNA: TGTGCCAGCAGCTTGAACAGCGGGGGGGCAGATACGCAGTATTTT; CDR3 protein: CASSLNSGGADTQYF
CDR3 length: 20; J gene: TRBJ2-3; clone size: NA; D gene: NA; V gene: TRBV12-3/TRBV12-4; CDR3 DNA: TGTGCCAGCAGTTTTTTCGTTTATCAGGGGGGTAAGAGGAGTGGGGATACGCAGTATTTT; CDR3 protein: CASSFFVYQGGKRSGDTQYF
CDR3 length: 15; J gene: TRBJ2-1; clone size: many; D gene: NA; V gene: TRBV5-1; CDR3 DNA: TGCGCCAGCAGGTTCCGGGGGGCCAGTTACAATGAGCAGTTCTTC; CDR3 protein: CASRFRGASYNEQFF
CDR3 length: 14; J gene: TRBJ1-2; clone size: few; D gene: NA; V gene: TRBV24-1; CDR3 DNA: TGTGCCACCAGTGATTTGGGGACGCAGGATGGCTACACCTTC; CDR3 protein: CATSDLGTQDGYTF
CDR3 length: 15; J gene: TRBJ1-1; clone size: NA; D gene: NA; V gene: TRBV12-3/TRBV12-4; CDR3 DNA: TGTGCCAGCAGTTTGCAGTTGTCGGGTGACACTGAAGCTTTCTTT; CDR3 protein: CASSLQLSGDTEAFF
CDR3 length: 15; J gene: TRBJ2-4; clone size: few; D gene: NA; V gene: TRBV4-3; CDR3 DNA: TGCGCCAGCAGCCAAGATGCCCAAGCCAAAAACATTCAGTACTTC; CDR3 protein: CASSQDAQAKNIQYF
CDR3 length: 11; J gene: TRBJ1-2; clone size: many; D gene: NA; V gene: TRBV10-3; CDR3 DNA: TGTGCCATCAGTGAAGGGACAACCTACACCTTC; CDR3 protein: CAISEGTTYTF
CDR3 length: 18; J gene: TRBJ2-3; clone size: few; D gene: TRBD1; V gene: TRBV5-1; CDR3 DNA: TGCGCCAGCAGCTTGGAGTCTGGACAGGGGATCCCTTCTCATACGCAGTATTTT; CDR3 protein: CASSLESGQGIPSHTQYF
CDR3 length: 14; J gene: TRBJ2-3; clone size: many; D gene: NA; V gene: TRBV18; CDR3 DNA: TGTGCCAGCTCACCAATTTCGCGAACAGATACGCAGTATTTT; CDR3 protein: CASSPISRTDTQYF
CDR3 length: 13; J gene: TRBJ2-5; clone size: NA; D gene: TRBD1; V gene: TRBV20-1; CDR3 DNA: TGCAGTGCTAACAGGGGGCCGAGTGAAACCCAGTACTTC; CDR3 protein: CSANRGPSETQYF
CDR3 length: 19; J gene: TRBJ1-5; clone size: many; D gene: NA; V gene: TRBV6-6; CDR3 DNA: TGTGCCAGCAGTTACGCAAGGTTGGCAGGGGTGTATAGCAATCAGCCCCAGCATTTT; CDR3 protein: CASSYARLAGVYSNQPQHF
CDR3 length: 17; J gene: TRBJ2-5; clone size: few; D gene: NA; V gene: TRBV5-6; CDR3 DNA: TGTGCCAGCAGCTTGGTTCTAGATTTATGGTACCAAGAGACCCAGTACTTC; CDR3 protein: CASSLVLDLWYQETQYF
CDR3 length: 14; J gene: TRBJ2-6; clone size: many; D gene: NA; V gene: TRBV12-3/TRBV12-4; CDR3 DNA: TGTGCCAGCAGGGAAAGCTCTGGGGCCAACGTCCTGACTTTC; CDR3 protein: CASRESSGANVLTF
CDR3 length: 14; J gene: TRBJ1-5; clone size: NA; D gene: NA; V gene: TRBV7-2; CDR3 DNA: TGTGCCAGCAGCTTAACGGGGTACAATCAGCCCCAGCATTTT; CDR3 protein: CASSLTGYNQPQHF
CDR3 length: 12; J gene: TRBJ1-1; clone size: few; D gene: TRBD1; V gene: TRBV18; CDR3 DNA: TGTGCCAGCTCACGGGGGACAGACGAAGCTTTCTTT; CDR3 protein: CASSRGTDEAFF